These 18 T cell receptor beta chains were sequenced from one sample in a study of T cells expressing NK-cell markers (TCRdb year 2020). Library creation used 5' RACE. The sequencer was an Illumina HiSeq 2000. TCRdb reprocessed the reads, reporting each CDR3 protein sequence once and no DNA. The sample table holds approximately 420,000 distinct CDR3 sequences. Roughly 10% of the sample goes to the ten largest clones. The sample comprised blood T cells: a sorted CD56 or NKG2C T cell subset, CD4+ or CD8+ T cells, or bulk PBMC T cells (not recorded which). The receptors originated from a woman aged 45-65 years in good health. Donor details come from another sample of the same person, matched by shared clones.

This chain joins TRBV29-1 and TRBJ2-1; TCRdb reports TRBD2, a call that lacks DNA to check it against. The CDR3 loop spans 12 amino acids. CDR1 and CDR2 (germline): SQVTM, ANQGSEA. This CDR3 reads CSVGLAGNEQFF.

CDR3 loop: CASSLEGMVANEKLFF. The V call is TRBV5-1, the J call TRBJ1-4. Germline-derived CDR1 and CDR2 are SGHRS and YFSETQ. The CDR3 is 16 residues long.

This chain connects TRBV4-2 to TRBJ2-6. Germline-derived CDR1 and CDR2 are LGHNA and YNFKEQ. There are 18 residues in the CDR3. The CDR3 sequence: CASSQSKESASGANVLTF.

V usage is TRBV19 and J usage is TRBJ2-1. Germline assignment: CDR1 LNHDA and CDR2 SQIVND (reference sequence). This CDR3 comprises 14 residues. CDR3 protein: CASNGRTSYNEQFF.

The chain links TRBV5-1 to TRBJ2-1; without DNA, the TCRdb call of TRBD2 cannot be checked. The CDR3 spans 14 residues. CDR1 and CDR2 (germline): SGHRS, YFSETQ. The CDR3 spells CASNGRALYNEQFF.

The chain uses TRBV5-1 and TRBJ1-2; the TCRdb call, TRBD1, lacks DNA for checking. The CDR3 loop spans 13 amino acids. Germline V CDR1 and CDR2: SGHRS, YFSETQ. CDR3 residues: CASSLTDTYGYTF.

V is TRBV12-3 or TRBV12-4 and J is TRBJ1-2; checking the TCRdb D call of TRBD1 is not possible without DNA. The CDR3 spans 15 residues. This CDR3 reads CASSLTPRGGYGYTF.

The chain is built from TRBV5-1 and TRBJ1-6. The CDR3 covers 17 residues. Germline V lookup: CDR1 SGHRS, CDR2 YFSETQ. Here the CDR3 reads CASSFVTVAIRNSPLHF.

CDR3 protein: CASSLRRAYNQPQHF. The genes are TRBV12-3 or TRBV12-4 and TRBJ1-5. The CDR3 extends over 15 amino acids.

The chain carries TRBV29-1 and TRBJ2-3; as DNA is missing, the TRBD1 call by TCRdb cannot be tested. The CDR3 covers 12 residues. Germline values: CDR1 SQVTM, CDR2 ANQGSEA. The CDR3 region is CSVPAPGVTQYF.

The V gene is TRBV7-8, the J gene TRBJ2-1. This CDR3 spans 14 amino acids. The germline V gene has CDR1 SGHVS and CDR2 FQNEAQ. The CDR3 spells CASSLADHYNEQFF.

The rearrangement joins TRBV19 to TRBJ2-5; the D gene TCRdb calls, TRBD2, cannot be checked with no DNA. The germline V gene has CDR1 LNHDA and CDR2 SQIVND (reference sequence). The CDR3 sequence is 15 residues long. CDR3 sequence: CASSMGGRSQETQYF.

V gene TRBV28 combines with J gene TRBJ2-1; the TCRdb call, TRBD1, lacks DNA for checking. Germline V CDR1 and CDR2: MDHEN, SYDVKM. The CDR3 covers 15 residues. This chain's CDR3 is CASIPGSRTYNEQFF. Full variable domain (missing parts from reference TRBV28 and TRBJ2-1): DVKVTQSSRYLVKRTGEKVFLECVQDMDHENMFWYRQDPGLGLRLIYFSYDVKMKEKGDIPEGYSVSREKKERFSLILESASTNQTSMYLCASIPGSRTYNEQFFGPGTRLTVL.

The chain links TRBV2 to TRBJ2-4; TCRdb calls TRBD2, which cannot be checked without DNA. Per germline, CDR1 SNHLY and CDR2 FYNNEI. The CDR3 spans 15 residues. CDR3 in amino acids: CASRTGGKAKNIQYF.

CDR3 in amino acids: CASSPIVSETQYF. The chain recombines TRBV18 with TRBJ2-5; the TCRdb D gene call, TRBD2, has no DNA to confirm it. CDR1 KGHSH and CDR2 LQKENI come from the germline V gene. The CDR3 runs to 13 residues.

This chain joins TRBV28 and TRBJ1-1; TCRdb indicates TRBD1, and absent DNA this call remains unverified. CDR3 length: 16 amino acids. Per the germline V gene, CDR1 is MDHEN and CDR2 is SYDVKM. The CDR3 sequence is CASSSPGQGASTEAFF.

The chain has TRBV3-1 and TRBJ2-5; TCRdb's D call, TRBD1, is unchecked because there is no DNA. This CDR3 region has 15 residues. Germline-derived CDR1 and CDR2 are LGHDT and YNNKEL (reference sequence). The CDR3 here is CASSQTGHRQETQYF.

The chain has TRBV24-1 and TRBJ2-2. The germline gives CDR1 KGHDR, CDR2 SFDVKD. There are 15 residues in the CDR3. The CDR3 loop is CATSDQRTTKGELFF.